Here is one T cell receptor (beta chain) with its context. At one end the junction does not follow the germline gene, possibly because of a read error. The authors made TCR beta cDNA from approximately 500 ng total RNA with a constant-region primer. It was through three nested multiplex PCR rounds of slightly modified ARM-PCR that TCR beta libraries arose. Primers for the first two PCR rounds were TRBV1-TRBV30 forward primers and a C-beta reverse primer (about 9 cycles per round). TCRdb reprocessed the multiplex PCR reads with MiXCR, giving one entry per CDR3 protein. The data hold around 81,000 distinct CDR3 sequences, with 71% observed a single time. The sample belongs to a study of tumor-infiltrating lymphocytes in primary liver carcinoma. Unsorted bulk tissue of about 20-31 mg yielded co-extracted RNA and DNA. The CDR3 runs to 17 residues. The V gene's germline CDR1 is SGHNT and CDR2 YENEEA.

This sequence originates from a woman aged 55-69 years with primary liver carcinoma and hepatitis B virus infection. V is TRBV11-3 and J is TRBJ2-1, with D perhaps matching TRBD2 (5 bases). The sequenced sample consisted of liver tumor tissue from sampling region 4. The subset denotes: tumor region T4, right-lateral pole. In DNA form, the CDR3 reads TGTGCCGGCAGCTTAGGGTACGGCGGGCTTTCCTACAATGAGCAGTCCTTC. Amino acids: CAGSLGYGGLSYNEQSF.